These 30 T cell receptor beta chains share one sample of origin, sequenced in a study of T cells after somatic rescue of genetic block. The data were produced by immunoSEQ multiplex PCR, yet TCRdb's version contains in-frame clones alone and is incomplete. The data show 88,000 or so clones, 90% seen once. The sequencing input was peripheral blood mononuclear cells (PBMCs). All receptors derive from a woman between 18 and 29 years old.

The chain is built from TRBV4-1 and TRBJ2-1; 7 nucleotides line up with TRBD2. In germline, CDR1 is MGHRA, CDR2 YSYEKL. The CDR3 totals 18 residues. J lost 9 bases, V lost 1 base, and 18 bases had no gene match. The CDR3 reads CASSQGDPGLTFGTEQFF. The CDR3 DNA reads TGCGCCAGCAGCCAAGGAGATCCGGGACTAACCTTTGGCACTGAGCAGTTCTTC.

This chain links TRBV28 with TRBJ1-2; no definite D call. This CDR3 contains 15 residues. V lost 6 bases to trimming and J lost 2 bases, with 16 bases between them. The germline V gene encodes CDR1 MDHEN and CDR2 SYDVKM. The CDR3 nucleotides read TGTGCCAGCAGGCGACCCGTGGCGGGAAACTATGGCTACACCTTC. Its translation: CASRRPVAGNYGYTF.

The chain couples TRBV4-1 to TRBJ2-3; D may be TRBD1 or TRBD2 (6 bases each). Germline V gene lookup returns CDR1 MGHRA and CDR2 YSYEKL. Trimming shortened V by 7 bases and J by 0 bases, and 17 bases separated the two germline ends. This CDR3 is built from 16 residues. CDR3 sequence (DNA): TGCGCCAGCACCCAGGGGACTCTTATCAGCACAGATACGCAGTATTTT. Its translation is CASTQGTLISTDTQYF.

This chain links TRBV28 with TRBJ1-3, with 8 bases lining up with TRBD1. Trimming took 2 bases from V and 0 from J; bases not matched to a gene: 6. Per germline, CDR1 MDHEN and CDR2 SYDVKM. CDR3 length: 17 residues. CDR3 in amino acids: CASSLPGQEFSGNTIYF. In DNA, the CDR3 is TGTGCCAGCAGTTTACCGGGACAGGAATTCTCTGGAAACACCATATATTTT.

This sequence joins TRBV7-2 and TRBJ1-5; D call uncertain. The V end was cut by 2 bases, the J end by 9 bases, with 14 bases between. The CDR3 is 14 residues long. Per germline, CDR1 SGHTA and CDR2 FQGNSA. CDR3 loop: CASSLRRGDVPQHF. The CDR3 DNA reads TGTGCCAGCAGCTTACGACGGGGAGACGTGCCCCAGCATTTT.

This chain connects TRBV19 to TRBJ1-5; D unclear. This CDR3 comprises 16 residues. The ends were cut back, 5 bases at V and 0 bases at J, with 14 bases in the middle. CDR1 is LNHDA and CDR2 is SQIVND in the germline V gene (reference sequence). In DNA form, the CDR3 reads TGTGCCAGTAGTTTCTACAGATCTCCTAGCAATCAGCCCCAGCATTTT. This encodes CASSFYRSPSNQPQHF.

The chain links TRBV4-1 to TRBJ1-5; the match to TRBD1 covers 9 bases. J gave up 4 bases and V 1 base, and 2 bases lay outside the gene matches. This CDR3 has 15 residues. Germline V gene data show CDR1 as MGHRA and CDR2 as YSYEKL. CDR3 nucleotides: TGCGCCAGCAGCCAAGGGACAGGGGATAATCAGCCCCAGCATTTT. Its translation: CASSQGTGDNQPQHF.

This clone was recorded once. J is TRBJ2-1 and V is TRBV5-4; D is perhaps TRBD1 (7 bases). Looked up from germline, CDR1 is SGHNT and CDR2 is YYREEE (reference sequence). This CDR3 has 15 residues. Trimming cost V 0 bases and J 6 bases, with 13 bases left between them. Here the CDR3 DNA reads TGTGCCAGCAGCTTGGGCGGGACAGTGATCAATGAGCAGTTCTTC. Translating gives CASSLGGTVINEQFF.

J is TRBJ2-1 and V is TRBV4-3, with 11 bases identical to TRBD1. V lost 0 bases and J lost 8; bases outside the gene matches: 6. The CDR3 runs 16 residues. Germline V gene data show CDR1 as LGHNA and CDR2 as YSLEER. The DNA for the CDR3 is TGCGCCAGCAGCCAAGATTTAGGACAGGGGGCCGATGAGCAGTTCTTC. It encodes CASSQDLGQGADEQFF.

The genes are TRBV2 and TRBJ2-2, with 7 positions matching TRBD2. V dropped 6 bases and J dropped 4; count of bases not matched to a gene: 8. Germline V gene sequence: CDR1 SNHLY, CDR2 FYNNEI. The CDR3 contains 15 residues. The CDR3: CASRDRDYGTGELFF. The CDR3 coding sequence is TGTGCCAGCAGAGACCGGGACTATGGCACCGGGGAGCTGTTTTTT.

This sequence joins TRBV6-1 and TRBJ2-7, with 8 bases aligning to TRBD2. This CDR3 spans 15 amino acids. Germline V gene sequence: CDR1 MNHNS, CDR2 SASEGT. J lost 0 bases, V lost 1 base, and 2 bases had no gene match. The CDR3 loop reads CASSEGSGSSYEQYF. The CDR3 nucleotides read TGTGCCAGCAGTGAAGGGAGCGGGAGCTCCTACGAGCAGTACTTC.

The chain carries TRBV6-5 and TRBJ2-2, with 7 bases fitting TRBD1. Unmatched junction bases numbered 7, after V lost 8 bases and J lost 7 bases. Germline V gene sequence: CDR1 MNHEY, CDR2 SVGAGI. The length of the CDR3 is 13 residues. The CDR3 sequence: CASSGYRGGELFF. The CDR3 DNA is TGTGCCAGCTCTGGTTACAGGGGCGGGGAGCTGTTTTTT.

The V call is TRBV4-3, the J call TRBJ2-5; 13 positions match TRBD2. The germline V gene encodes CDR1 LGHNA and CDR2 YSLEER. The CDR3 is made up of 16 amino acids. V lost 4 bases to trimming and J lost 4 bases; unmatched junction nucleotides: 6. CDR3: CASSRGLAGVGETQYF. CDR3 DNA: TGCGCCAGCAGCCGAGGACTAGCGGGAGTAGGAGAGACCCAGTACTTC.

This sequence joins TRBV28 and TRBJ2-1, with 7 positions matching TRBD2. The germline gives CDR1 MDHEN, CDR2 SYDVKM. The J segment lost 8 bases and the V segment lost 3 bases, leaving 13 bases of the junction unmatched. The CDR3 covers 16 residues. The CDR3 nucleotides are TGTGCCAGCAGTTTGCCGCCGGGGCGGGAGAGGTATGAGCAGTTCTTC. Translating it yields CASSLPPGRERYEQFF.

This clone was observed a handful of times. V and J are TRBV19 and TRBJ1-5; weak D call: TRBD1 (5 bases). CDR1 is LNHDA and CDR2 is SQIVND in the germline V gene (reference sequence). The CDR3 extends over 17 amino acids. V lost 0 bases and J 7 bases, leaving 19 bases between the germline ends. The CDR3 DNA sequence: TGTGCCAGTAGTATAGAATCTAGGGACCCTCAAACACAGCCCCAGCATTTT. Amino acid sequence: CASSIESRDPQTQPQHF. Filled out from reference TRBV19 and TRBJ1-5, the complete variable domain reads DGGITQSPKYLFRKEGQNVTLSCEQNLNHDAMYWYRQDPGQGLRLIYYSQIVNDFQKGDIAEGYSVSREKKESFPLTVTSAQKNPTAFYLCASSIESRDPQTQPQHFGDGTRLSIL.

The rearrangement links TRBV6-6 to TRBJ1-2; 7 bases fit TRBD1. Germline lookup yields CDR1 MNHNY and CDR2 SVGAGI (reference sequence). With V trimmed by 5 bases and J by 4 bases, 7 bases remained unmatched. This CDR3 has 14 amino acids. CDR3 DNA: TGTGCCAGCAGTCGTAGGGGGCAAACCTATGGCTACACCTTC. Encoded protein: CASSRRGQTYGYTF.

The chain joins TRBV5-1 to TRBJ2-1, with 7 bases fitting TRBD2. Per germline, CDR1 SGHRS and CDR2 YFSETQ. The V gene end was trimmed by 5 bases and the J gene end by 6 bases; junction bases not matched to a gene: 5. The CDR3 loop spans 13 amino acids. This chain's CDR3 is CASRASGSNEQFF. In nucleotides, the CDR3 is TGCGCCAGCAGGGCTAGCGGTTCCAATGAGCAGTTCTTC.

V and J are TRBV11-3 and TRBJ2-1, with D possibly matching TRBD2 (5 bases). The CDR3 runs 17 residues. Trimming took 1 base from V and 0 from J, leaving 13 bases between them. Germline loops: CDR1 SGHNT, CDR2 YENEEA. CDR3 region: CASSLVGVMSSYNEQFF. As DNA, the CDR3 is TGTGCCAGCAGCTTAGTGGGAGTGATGAGCTCCTACAATGAGCAGTTCTTC.

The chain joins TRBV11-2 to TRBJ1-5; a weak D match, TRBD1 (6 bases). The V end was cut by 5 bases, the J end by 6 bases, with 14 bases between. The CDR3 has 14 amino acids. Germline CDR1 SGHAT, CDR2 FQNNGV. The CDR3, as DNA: TGTGCCAGCAGCCAATCAGGGGTCGGTCAGCCCCAGCATTTT. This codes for CASSQSGVGQPQHF.

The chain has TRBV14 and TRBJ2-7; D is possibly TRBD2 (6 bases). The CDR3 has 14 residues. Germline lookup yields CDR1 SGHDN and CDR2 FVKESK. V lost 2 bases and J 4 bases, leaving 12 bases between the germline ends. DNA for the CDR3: TGTGCCAGCAGCCAATTGGGGGGTCGATACGAGCAGTACTTC. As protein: CASSQLGGRYEQYF.

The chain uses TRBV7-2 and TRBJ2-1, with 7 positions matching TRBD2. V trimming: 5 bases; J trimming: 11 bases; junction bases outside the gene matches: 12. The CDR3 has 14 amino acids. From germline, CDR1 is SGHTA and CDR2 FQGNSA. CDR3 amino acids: CASSAVSSGKKQFF. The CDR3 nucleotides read TGTGCCAGCAGCGCAGTTTCTAGCGGAAAAAAGCAGTTCTTC.

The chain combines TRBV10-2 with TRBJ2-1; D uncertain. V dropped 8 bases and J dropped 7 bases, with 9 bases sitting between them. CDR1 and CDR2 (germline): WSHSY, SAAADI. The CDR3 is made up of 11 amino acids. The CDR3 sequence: CASLRINEQFF. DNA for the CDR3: TGCGCCAGCCTTCGGATAAATGAGCAGTTCTTC.

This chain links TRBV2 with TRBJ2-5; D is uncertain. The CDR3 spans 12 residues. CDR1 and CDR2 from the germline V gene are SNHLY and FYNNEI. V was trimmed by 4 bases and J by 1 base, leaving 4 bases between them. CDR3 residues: CASSVLQETQYF. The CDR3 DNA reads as TGTGCCAGCAGTGTCCTCCAAGAGACCCAGTACTTC.

For the CDR3, the DNA is TGTGCCAGCAGCTTGATGCTAGCGGGGGCAGATACGCAGTATTTT. Protein product: CASSLMLAGADTQYF. V and J are TRBV5-4 and TRBJ2-3, with 10 bases that match TRBD2. The junction had 3 bases not matched to a gene; V was cut back by 1 base and J by 4 bases. Per germline, CDR1 SGHNT and CDR2 YYREEE (reference sequence). The CDR3 length is 15 residues.

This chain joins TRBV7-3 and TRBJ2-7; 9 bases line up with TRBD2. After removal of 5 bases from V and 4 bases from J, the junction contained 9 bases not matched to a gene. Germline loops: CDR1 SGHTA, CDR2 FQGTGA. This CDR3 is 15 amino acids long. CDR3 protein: CASSPSGTSSYEQYF. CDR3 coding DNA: TGTGCCAGCAGCCCCTCCGGGACTAGCAGTTACGAGCAGTACTTC. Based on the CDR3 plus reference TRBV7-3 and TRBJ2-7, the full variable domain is GAGVSQTPSNKVTEKGKYVELRCDPISGHTALYWYRQSLGQGPEFLIYFQGTGAADDSGLPNDRFFAVRPEGSVSTLKIQRTERGDSAVYLCASSPSGTSSYEQYFGPGTRLTVT.

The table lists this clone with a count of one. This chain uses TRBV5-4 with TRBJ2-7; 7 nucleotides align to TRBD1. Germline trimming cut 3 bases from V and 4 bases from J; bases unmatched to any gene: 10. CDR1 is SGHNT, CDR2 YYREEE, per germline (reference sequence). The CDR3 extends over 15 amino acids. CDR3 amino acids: CASSSGQAGRYEQYF. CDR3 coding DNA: TGTGCCAGCAGCTCAGGACAGGCAGGTCGGTACGAGCAGTACTTC.

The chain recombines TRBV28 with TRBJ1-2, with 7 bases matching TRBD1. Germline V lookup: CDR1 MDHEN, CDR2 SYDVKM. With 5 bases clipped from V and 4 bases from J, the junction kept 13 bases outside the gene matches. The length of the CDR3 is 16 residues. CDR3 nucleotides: TGTGCCAGCAGTCTACTTACCTGGGACAGCTTCTATGGCTACACCTTC. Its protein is CASSLLTWDSFYGYTF.

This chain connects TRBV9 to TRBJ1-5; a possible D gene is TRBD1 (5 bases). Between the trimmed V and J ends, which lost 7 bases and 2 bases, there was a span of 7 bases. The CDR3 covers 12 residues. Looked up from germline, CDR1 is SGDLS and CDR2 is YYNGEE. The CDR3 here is CASGDGNQPQHF. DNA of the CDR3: TGTGCCAGCGGGGACGGCAATCAGCCCCAGCATTTT.

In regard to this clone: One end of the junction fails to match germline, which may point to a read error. This CDR3 is CASSKNQGYKQETQYF. Here the CDR3 DNA reads TGTGCTAGCAGCAAAAATCAGGGGTATAAACAAGAGACCCAGTACTTC. The rearrangement uses TRBV7-7 and TRBJ2-5; D possibly corresponds to TRBD1 (6 bases). Germline CDR1 and CDR2: SSHAT and FNYEAQ (reference sequence). CDR3 length equals 16 residues.

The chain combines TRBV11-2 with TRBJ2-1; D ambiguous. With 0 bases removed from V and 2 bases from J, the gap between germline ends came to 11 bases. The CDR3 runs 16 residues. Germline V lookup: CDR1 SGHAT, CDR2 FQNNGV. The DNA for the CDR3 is TGTGCCAGCAGCTTAGAACTGAGGAGTACCTACAATGAGCAGTTCTTC. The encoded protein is CASSLELRSTYNEQFF.